This T cell receptor beta chain comes out of a study of T cell repertoires in cytomegalovirus infection. Across the study: CMV epitopes used comprised recently identified HLA-C-restricted ones and well-studied HLA-B-restricted ones. The public TCR beta signatures pointed to both CMV infection and matching HLA type. Study-level results: There were HLA-C-restricted CMV-specific TCR beta clonotypes dominating the ex vivo response. Summed public TCR beta family frequency identified CMV carriers bearing the relevant HLA.

TCRdb re-called the reads through MiXCR, storing one row per CDR3 protein. The table has 28,000 or so distinct CDR3 sequences, about 19% seen once; the top ten hold about 82%. Trimming took off 5 bases at V and 3 bases at J, with 11 bases between the two ends. The V gene's germline CDR1 is SEHNR and CDR2 FQNEAQ (reference sequence). The CDR3 runs to 13 residues. This clonotype appeared a few times. Its antigen is unknown. The V and J genes are TRBV7-9 and TRBJ2-7; D is ambiguous. The sample consisted of CD8+ T cells from cultured PBMCs, taken from culture after CMV antigen stimulation. This clonotype originated in a human donor in good health (CMV status not recorded). Some clones in this sample may be carry-over from other donors' samples. As DNA, the CDR3 is TGTGCCAGCAGCACAACAGCAAACTACGAGCAGTACTTC. Translated, it gives CASSTTANYEQYF.